This T cell receptor beta chain was captured in a study of CD8 T cells in ankylosing spondylitis (dated by TCRdb to 2016 to 2017). Background on the whole study: To find TCR variants linked to disease, the study profiled T cell receptor beta repertoires in ankylosing spondylitis patients and healthy donors. The full study cohort comprised 25 ankylosing spondylitis patients and over 95 healthy donors. Peripheral blood was sampled, and synovial fluid was additionally collected from ankylosing spondylitis patients. What the research found in general, with its limitations: The disease-linked clones were reported as significantly enriched in matched synovial fluid samples from ankylosing spondylitis patients. A CD8+ phenotype was shown by the disease-linked clones, which were found at relatively low frequencies in peripheral blood. Some TCR beta motif variants had previously been reported in synovial fluid and blood of reactive arthritis patients, which suggested common disease-initiation mechanisms. Blood from ankylosing spondylitis patients appeared to be characterized by a TCR beta motif composed of under ten highly homologous amino acid variants.

Details on this clonotype: What antigen it recognizes has not been identified. Base-call qualities are not available, and no considerably larger clone is one nucleotide away.

Taken from the germline V gene, the CDR1 and CDR2 loops are MGHDK and SYGVNS. Trimming removed 1 base from V and 0 bases from J, leaving 12 bases between the germline ends. From cysteine to phenylalanine, the CDR3 is 16 amino acids long. The entry retains the CDR3 DNA only, 48 bases that are in frame from base 1. TCRdb records Illumina HiSeq 2500 as the sequencer. TCR beta libraries were prepared by quantitative 5'-RACE with molecular barcodes. The paper's processing steps were these. Disease-linked TCR variants were identified with a new computational method built on a probabilistic model of VDJ rearrangement. TCRdb reran the public reads through fastp at Q25 and MiXCR, keeping productive beta chains. Rows are combined by CDR3 protein, so each entry shows the most common genes and DNA. None of the V and J calls come from the authors' own analysis; TCRdb made them. This sample holds about 130,000 distinct CDR3 sequences; roughly an eighth were observed only once. The ten largest clones take up 2.5% to 3% of the sample.

The specimen was blood, either unsorted or a sorted T cell fraction (not recorded which). The sequence joins TRBV25-1 to TRBJ1-1; matching of 6 bases hints at TRBD1 as the D gene. This receptor was obtained from a female donor with ankylosing spondylitis or in good health (not recorded which). The DNA sequence is as follows: TGTGCCAGCAGTGAATGGCACGGGGGGCTGAACACTGAAGCTTTCTTT. It codes for CASSEWHGGLNTEAFF. Beyond the CDR3, the reference TRBV25-1 and TRBJ1-1 genes provide the residues; the full variable domain reads: EADIYQTPRYLVIGTGKKITLECSQTMGHDKMYWYQQDPGMELHLIHYSYGVNSTEKGDLSSESTVSRIRTEHFPLTLESARPSHTSQYLCASSEWHGGLNTEAFFGQGTRLTVV.